These T cell receptor beta chains were read from a single sample in a study of blood T cell repertoires in COVID-19. Produced via immunoSEQ multiplex PCR; TCRdb's table is partial and in-frame only. Among roughly 150,000 clones, about 80% were seen once, and the ten largest hold 13%. The sample taken for sequencing was peripheral blood. These TCRs come from an older man who had recovered from COVID-19. Each CDR3 is given with its conserved first and last residue. Fields, in order: J gene, D gene, clone size, V gene, CDR3 protein, CDR3 DNA. D genes are given only for firm matches. A clone size is listed for some rows: how often the clone was seen (once, few, many), or a class if it is expanded.

>TRBJ1-5|TRBD1|few|TRBV18
CASSLNRGPGQPQHF
TGTGCCAGCTCACTTAACAGGGGTCCGGGTCAGCCCCAGCATTTT
>TRBJ2-7|TRBD1|NA|TRBV6-1
CASSEAPGTGVYEQYF
TGTGCCAGCAGTGAAGCTCCCGGGACAGGGGTCTACGAGCAGTACTTC
>TRBJ2-3|TRBD2|NA|TRBV29-1
CSTSGLAVSSTDTQYF
TGCAGTACCTCGGGACTAGCGGTTTCTAGCACAGATACGCAGTATTTT
>TRBJ2-1|TRBD2|few|TRBV2
CASSGLAGFTEQFF
TGTGCCAGCAGTGGGCTAGCGGGTTTCACTGAGCAGTTCTTC
>TRBJ2-5|TRBD2|NA|TRBV3-1/TRBV3-2
CASSQAGVETQYF
TGTGCCAGCAGCCAGGCGGGAGTAGAGACCCAGTACTTC
>TRBJ2-7|TRBD2|NA|TRBV5-4
CASSLPSGAVYEQYF
TGTGCCAGCAGCTTGCCTAGCGGAGCCGTCTACGAGCAGTACTTC
>TRBJ2-7|TRBD1|NA|TRBV29-1
CSVEQGADEQYF
TGCAGCGTTGAACAGGGGGCCGACGAGCAGTACTTC
>TRBJ1-1|TRBD1|NA|TRBV3-1/TRBV3-2
CASSQESGGTEAFF
TGTGCCAGCAGCCAAGAGTCAGGGGGCACTGAAGCTTTCTTT
>TRBJ2-7|TRBD2|NA|TRBV11-2
CASSLGLAEFPSYEQYF
TGTGCCAGCAGCTTAGGTCTAGCGGAGTTCCCCTCCTACGAGCAGTACTTC
>TRBJ2-3|TRBD2|NA|TRBV11-2
CASSLGGGGTTDTQYF
TGTGCCAGCAGCTTAGGCGGCGGGGGTACCACAGATACGCAGTATTTT
>TRBJ2-1|NA|NA|TRBV7-9
CASSSGGSVNEQFF
TGTGCCAGCAGCTCCGGGGGATCCGTCAATGAGCAGTTCTTC
>TRBJ2-7|NA|NA|TRBV28
CASSLFSSYEQYF
TGTGCCAGCAGTTTATTTAGCTCCTACGAGCAGTACTTC
>TRBJ1-1|NA|NA|TRBV4-1
CASSQAGFNTEAFF
TGCGCCAGCAGCCAGGCGGGGTTTAACACTGAAGCTTTCTTT
>TRBJ1-2|TRBD1|NA|TRBV7-2
CASSLYLGQVDYGYTF
TGTGCCAGCAGCCTATATCTCGGACAGGTTGACTATGGCTACACCTTC
>TRBJ2-1|NA|few|TRBV27
CASSPLRSSYNEQFF
TGTGCCAGCAGTCCCCTGCGGTCCTCCTACAATGAGCAGTTCTTC
>TRBJ1-1|NA|NA|TRBV27
CASSLLGGAPAKAFF
TGTGCCAGCAGTTTATTAGGGGGGGCCCCTGCCAAAGCTTTCTTT
>TRBJ2-1|TRBD2|few|TRBV7-2
CASSLVHWTSGNSEQFF
TGTGCCAGCAGCTTAGTACACTGGACTAGCGGGAATAGTGAGCAGTTCTTC
>TRBJ2-7|TRBD1|NA|TRBV7-8
CASSPGQDSYEQYF
TGTGCCAGCAGCCCCGGACAGGACTCCTACGAGCAGTACTTC
>TRBJ1-1|TRBD1|NA|TRBV7-2
CASSLAGTAPEAFF
TGTGCCAGCAGCTTAGCCGGGACAGCTCCTGAAGCTTTCTTT
>TRBJ1-1|NA|NA|TRBV18
CASSPSRVQNTEAFF
TGTGCCAGCTCACCATCGAGGGTCCAAAACACTGAAGCTTTCTTT
>TRBJ2-7|TRBD2|NA|TRBV9
CASSVSASGSKQYF
TGTGCCAGCAGCGTTTCAGCTAGCGGGAGTAAACAGTACTTC
>TRBJ2-3|NA|once|TRBV19
CASSISSTGTQYF
TGTGCCAGTAGTATAAGCTCCACGGGTACGCAGTATTTT
>TRBJ1-6|NA|NA|TRBV11-2
CASSPRGAAYSPLHF
TGTGCCAGCAGCCCCCGCGGGGCGGCGTATTCACCCCTCCACTTT
>TRBJ1-3|NA|NA|TRBV30
CACPRAGDSGNTIYF
TGTGCCTGCCCTCGGGCGGGGGACTCTGGAAACACCATATATTTT
>TRBJ2-1|NA|NA|TRBV2
CASSVTTLGSNEQFF
TGTGCCAGCAGTGTTACAACACTAGGGTCCAATGAGCAGTTCTTC
>TRBJ2-1|NA|NA|TRBV5-1
CASSFTGTNEQFF
TGCGCCAGCAGCTTCACAGGGACAAATGAGCAGTTCTTC
>TRBJ2-5|TRBD2|NA|TRBV2
CASSVGGRAETQYF
TGTGCCAGCAGCGTTGGCGGGAGGGCTGAGACCCAGTACTTC
>TRBJ2-7|NA|NA|TRBV18
CASSLRDSLGVQYF
TGTGCCAGCTCACTGCGGGACTCCCTTGGAGTGCAGTACTTC
>TRBJ1-4|NA|NA|TRBV5-8
CASILDRPNEKLFF
TGTGCCAGCATCCTTGACAGGCCTAATGAAAAACTGTTTTTT
>TRBJ1-5|NA|NA|TRBV18
CASSPPSSNQPQHF
TGTGCCAGCTCACCACCGAGCAGCAATCAGCCCCAGCATTTT
>TRBJ2-7|TRBD1|NA|TRBV6-5
CASPPGQGLDEQYF
TGTGCCAGTCCCCCGGGACAGGGTTTGGACGAGCAGTACTTC
>TRBJ2-3|TRBD2|NA|TRBV5-1
CASSSGTSRTDTQYF
TGCGCCAGCAGCTCCGGGACTAGCCGCACAGATACGCAGTATTTT
>TRBJ2-7|NA|NA|TRBV15
CATSRDNSAYEQYF
TGTGCCACCAGCAGAGATAATAGTGCGTACGAGCAGTACTTC
>TRBJ1-2|NA|NA|TRBV2
CASRLGQGIGYTF
TGTGCCAGCCGCCTGGGACAAGGAATCGGCTACACCTTC
>TRBJ2-7|NA|NA|TRBV6-1
CASSAAVVSGYEQYF
TGTGCCAGCAGTGCAGCGGTGGTTAGCGGCTACGAGCAGTACTTC
>TRBJ1-1|TRBD1|NA|TRBV3-1/TRBV3-2
CASSQDYPGQSAAEAFF
TGTGCCAGCAGCCAAGACTATCCGGGACAGAGTGCCGCTGAAGCTTTCTTT
>TRBJ1-1|NA|NA|TRBV6-5
CASRGAANTEAFF
TGTGCCAGCAGGGGGGCCGCGAACACTGAAGCTTTCTTT
>TRBJ2-7|NA|few|TRBV7-2
CASSLYAAYEQYF
TGTGCCAGCAGCTTATACGCGGCCTACGAGCAGTACTTC
>TRBJ1-3|NA|NA|TRBV11-2
CASRPWGTDTSGNTIYF
TGTGCCAGCCGTCCCTGGGGAACGGACACCTCTGGAAACACCATATATTTT
>TRBJ1-3|TRBD1|NA|TRBV15
CATSVTGGQGAGNTIYF
TGTGCCACCAGCGTAACAGGGGGCCAGGGCGCTGGAAACACCATATATTTT
>TRBJ2-2|TRBD1|NA|TRBV7-2
CASSNGQGRISGELFF
TGTGCCAGCAGCAACGGACAGGGGAGGATTTCCGGGGAGCTGTTTTTT
>TRBJ1-6|NA|NA|TRBV19
CASSLRQSSYNSPLHF
TGTGCCAGTAGTCTCCGACAGAGCTCCTATAATTCACCCCTCCACTTT
>TRBJ2-7|TRBD2|NA|TRBV11-3
CASSLDRGTSGTRQPYEQYF
TGTGCCAGCAGCTTAGATAGGGGGACTAGCGGGACCCGCCAACCTTACGAGCAGTACTTC
>TRBJ1-2|NA|few|TRBV3-1/TRBV3-2
CASSQSSGSIHYGYTF
TGTGCCAGCAGCCAAAGTTCAGGTTCGATACACTATGGCTACACCTTC
>TRBJ2-7|TRBD1|NA|TRBV7-9
CASRSEWTGMMNEQYF
TGTGCCAGCAGAAGTGAGTGGACAGGGATGATGAACGAGCAGTACTTC
>TRBJ1-4|NA|NA|TRBV2
CASSEQTPATNEKLFF
TGTGCCAGCAGTGAACAGACTCCCGCAACTAATGAAAAACTGTTTTTT
>TRBJ1-2|NA|NA|TRBV7-2
CASSPRGGPYGYTF
TGTGCCAGCAGCCCCCGCGGGGGACCCTATGGCTACACCTTC
>TRBJ2-1|NA|NA|TRBV18
CASSPQTDNDEQFF
TGTGCCAGCTCACCTCAGACAGATAACGATGAGCAGTTCTTC
>TRBJ2-7|TRBD1|NA|TRBV7-9
CASSPLDRSNYEQYF
TGTGCCAGCAGCCCCTTGGACAGGTCCAACTACGAGCAGTACTTC
>TRBJ2-3|NA|NA|TRBV9
CASSARDRGSGSRTDTQYF
TGTGCCAGCAGCGCGCGGGACAGGGGTAGCGGGAGCCGGACAGATACGCAGTATTTT
>TRBJ2-2|NA|NA|TRBV7-9
CASSLEGVNTGELFF
TGTGCCAGCAGCTTAGAGGGGGTGAACACCGGGGAGCTGTTTTTT
>TRBJ1-6|TRBD1|NA|TRBV27
CASRAGQVGNSPLHF
TGTGCCAGCAGGGCAGGACAGGTCGGTAATTCACCCCTCCACTTT
>TRBJ2-7|TRBD2|NA|TRBV29-1
CSVLLAGSYEQYF
TGCAGCGTTTTACTAGCGGGCTCCTACGAGCAGTACTTC